The present entry profiles one T cell receptor (beta chain) with its context. PCR involved 60 Vbeta and 13 Jbeta primers. The method was immunoSEQ multiplex PCR; TCRdb's version includes in-frame clones alone and lacks a portion of them. The sample yields roughly 120,000 clones, roughly four fifths seen once. The sample belongs to a study of cytomegalovirus exposure and HLA in healthy donors. V was cut by 3 bases and J by 4 bases, with 16 bases left in between. CDR3 length: 17 residues. Germline V gene data show CDR1 as SEHNR and CDR2 as FQNEAQ (reference sequence). Input material: PBMCs. V usage is TRBV7-9 and J usage is TRBJ2-6, with D perhaps matching TRBD2 (5 bases). The receptor was derived from a woman aged 45-60 years in good health and CMV-seropositive. CDR3 sequence reads: CASSFTDLPGGANVLTF. DNA of the CDR3: TGTGCCAGCAGCTTCACGGATCTCCCGGGAGGGGCCAACGTCCTGACTTTC. The whole variable domain, filled in from reference TRBV7-9 and TRBJ2-6, reads DTGVSQNPRHKITKRGQNVTFRCDPISEHNRLYWYRQTLGQGPEFLTYFQNEAQLEKSRLLSDRFSAERPKGSFSTLEIQRTEQGDSAMYLCASSFTDLPGGANVLTFGAGSRLTVL.